This entry is about one T cell receptor beta chain. This CDR3 has 18 amino acids. The germline V gene encodes CDR1 SGHTA and CDR2 FQGTGA. The V gene end was trimmed by 2 bases and the J gene end by 0 bases; junction bases not matched to a gene: 8. Participants were aged about 18 to 100 years from around 26 US areas. This sample is drawn from a study of blood T cell repertoires in COVID-19. Repertoires were generated with immunoSEQ multiplex PCR, while TCRdb's copy carries only in-frame clones and drops some. Of a few hundred thousand clones listed, about 81% are singletons. Sequencing used PBMCs or T cells enriched from blood (not recorded which). This receptor was taken from a man between 35 and 55 years old who had recovered from COVID-19. This chain uses TRBV7-3 with TRBJ1-3, with TRBD1 matching 9 bases. CDR3 protein: CASSLLGSGQGSGNTIYF. CDR3 nucleotides: TGTGCCAGCAGCTTATTAGGGTCGGGACAGGGCTCTGGAAACACCATATATTTT.